The 13 T cell receptor beta chains presented below share a single source sample, sequenced in a study of cytomegalovirus exposure and HLA in healthy donors. Generated by immunoSEQ multiplex PCR, the TCRdb table keeps only in-frame clones and is missing some. The profile shows roughly 62,000 clones, roughly 94% of them singletons. The specimen was PBMCs. These receptors were collected from a man aged 18 to 30 in good health and CMV-seronegative.

The chain employs TRBV4-1 and TRBJ2-1; perhaps TRBD2 as D (6 bases). Per the germline V gene, CDR1 is MGHRA and CDR2 is YSYEKL. The CDR3 runs to 16 residues. With 0 bases removed from V and 0 bases from J, the gap between germline ends came to 9 bases. CDR3 in amino acids: CASSQDGGSSYNEQFF. The CDR3 DNA is TGCGCCAGCAGCCAAGATGGGGGGAGCTCCTACAATGAGCAGTTCTTC.

V usage is TRBV28 and J usage is TRBJ2-3, with D tentatively TRBD2 (6 bases). Trimming shortened V by 4 bases and J by 0 bases, and 11 bases separated the two germline ends. CDR1 and CDR2 (germline): MDHEN, SYDVKM. The CDR3 contains 15 residues. The CDR3 coding sequence is TGTGCCAGCAGTTCGTCTAGCGCTAGCACAGATACGCAGTATTTT. This translates into CASSSSSASTDTQYF.

This clone has only one observation. The genes are TRBV6-5 and TRBJ2-1; D unresolved. The CDR3 is 16 amino acids. Trimming removed 0 bases from V and 0 bases from J, with 9 bases in between. CDR1 MNHEY and CDR2 SVGAGI come from the germline V gene. The CDR3 region is CASSYSSLSSYNEQFF. CDR3 DNA sequence: TGTGCCAGCAGTTACTCTAGCCTCAGCTCCTACAATGAGCAGTTCTTC.

The rearrangement links TRBV7-2 to TRBJ1-2, with 7 bases that match TRBD1. V trimming: 5 bases; J trimming: 3 bases; junction bases outside the gene matches: 9. Per the germline V gene, CDR1 is SGHTA and CDR2 is FQGNSA. The CDR3 contains 15 residues. The CDR3 nucleotides are TGTGCCAGCAGCGTAAGCAGGGGGAACGACTATGGCTACACCTTC. Encoded protein: CASSVSRGNDYGYTF.

V gene TRBV20-1 combines with J gene TRBJ2-7; a possible D gene is TRBD2 (5 bases). This CDR3 has 9 residues. The germline V gene has CDR1 DFQATT and CDR2 SNEGSKA (reference sequence). V was pared by 7 bases and J by 7 bases, with 8 bases between. This CDR3 is CSVKREQYF. CDR3 nucleotide sequence: TGCAGTGTTAAGCGGGAGCAGTACTTC.

The gene calls are TRBV4-2 and TRBJ2-6; TRBD2 agrees at 9 bases. The length of the CDR3 is 18 residues. The V gene end was trimmed by 4 bases and the J gene end by 4 bases; junction bases not matched to a gene: 11. Germline CDR1 reads LGHNA; CDR2 reads YNFKEQ. CDR3 coding DNA: TGTGCCAGCAGCCCTCGGGGCGGGAGGGCGCCCGGGGCCAACGTCCTGACTTTC. As protein: CASSPRGGRAPGANVLTF.

The rearrangement uses TRBV27 and TRBJ2-3; D might be TRBD2 (5 bases). V was clipped by 2 bases and J by 6 bases, with 6 bases between them. Germline V gene sequence: CDR1 MNHEY, CDR2 SMNVEV (reference sequence). CDR3 size: 12 residues. The CDR3 spells CASSLEGDTQYF. The CDR3 DNA reads TGTGCCAGCAGTTTAGAGGGCGATACGCAGTATTTT.

This clone appeared once. The chain is built from TRBV11-3 and TRBJ2-7, with D possibly matching TRBD2 (5 bases). The V end lost 5 bases, the J end lost 3 bases, and 17 bases lay between the germline ends. The CDR3 spans 15 residues. Germline V gene lookup returns CDR1 SGHNT and CDR2 YENEEA. The CDR3 protein is CASSISSPLSYEQYF. CDR3 DNA sequence: TGTGCCAGCAGCATCTCTAGCCCACTCAGCTACGAGCAGTACTTC.

This chain connects TRBV7-2 to TRBJ2-1, with D perhaps matching TRBD2 (6 bases). V lost 2 bases to trimming and J lost 2 bases, with 10 bases between them. The CDR3 loop spans 15 amino acids. Germline CDR1 and CDR2: SGHTA and FQGNSA. This CDR3 reads CASSLLTGAYNEQFF. CDR3 in DNA: TGTGCCAGCAGCTTACTGACGGGGGCCTACAATGAGCAGTTCTTC.

The chain joins TRBV7-8 to TRBJ2-3, with a tentative D call TRBD2 (5 bases). Germline V gives CDR1 SGHVS, CDR2 FQNEAQ. The CDR3 extends over 16 amino acids. V lost 0 bases to trimming and J lost 3 bases, with 13 bases between them. The CDR3 loop is CASSLAPRARTDTQYF. The CDR3 region has the DNA TGTGCCAGCAGCTTAGCGCCGAGGGCCAGGACAGATACGCAGTATTTT. Full variable domain (remainder filled in from reference TRBV7-8 and TRBJ2-3): GAGVSQSPRYKVAKRGQDVALRCDPISGHVSLFWYQQALGQGPEFLTYFQNEAQLDKSGLPSDRFFAERPEGSVSTLKIQRTQQEDSAVYLCASSLAPRARTDTQYFGPGTRLTVL.

This chain connects TRBV11-2 to TRBJ2-1; TRBD2 matches at 9 bases. V lost 5 bases and J lost 4; bases outside the gene matches: 9. Germline V gene sequence: CDR1 SGHAT, CDR2 FQNNGV. This CDR3 is built from 16 residues. CDR3 nucleotide sequence: TGTGCCAGCAGCCCACAAGGGACTAGCCTTTACAATGAGCAGTTCTTC. Protein product: CASSPQGTSLYNEQFF. The entire variable domain, with the rest obtained from reference TRBV11-2 and TRBJ2-1, is as follows: EAGVAQSPRYKIIEKRQSVAFWCNPISGHATLYWYQQILGQGPKLLIQFQNNGVVDDSQLPKDRFSAERLKGVDSTLKIQPAKLEDSAVYLCASSPQGTSLYNEQFFGPGTRLTVL.

A remark on this clone: Sequence at one end of the junction differs from germline and may be a read error. The identical CDR3 is also encoded by other nucleotide sequences in the sample. The chain is built from TRBV5-4 and TRBJ2-7, with TRBD1 matching 7 bases. The CDR3 length is 14 residues. The V gene's germline CDR1 is SGHNT and CDR2 YYREEE (reference sequence). CDR3 DNA sequence: TGTGCCAGCAGCGAGACAGGGATACCCTACGAGCAATACTTC. It specifies CASSETGIPYEQYF.

This clone was recorded once. The V and J genes are TRBV7-9 and TRBJ1-2, with D maybe TRBD1 (5 bases). The V end was cut by 5 bases, the J end by 4 bases, with 23 bases between. CDR3 length: 17 amino acids. Looked up from germline, CDR1 is SEHNR and CDR2 is FQNEAQ (reference sequence). As DNA, the CDR3 is TGTGCCAGCAGCCCCAACCACGAGACAGTACTGGTCTATGGCTACACCTTC. It codes for CASSPNHETVLVYGYTF.